Sequencing of this T cell receptor beta chain was carried out in a study of blood T cell repertoires in COVID-19. As for the study in general: PBMCs, B-cell-depleted T cells, or T cells provided the cDNA or gDNA that made up the material.

The CDR3 totals 16 residues. Per germline, CDR1 MNHEY and CDR2 SVGAGI. The germline V and J ends were trimmed by 0 bases and 2 bases, with 11 bases remaining between them. In the original workflow: Reference gene primer amplification gave estimated nucleated cell counts. Profiling relied on immunoSEQ multiplex PCR, and the TCRdb table lists in-frame clones only, not all of them. The D gene and trimming were derived from the DNA, and the V and J assignments and clone size from that table. The sample consists of some 56,000 clones, 80% of them appearing once. The origin of this receptor is a man aged 60 to 69 with acute or convalescent COVID-19. The chain uses TRBV6-5 and TRBJ1-5; D is unresolved. Sequencing was carried out using peripheral blood. CDR3 in amino acids: CASSYSIGEGNQPQHF. The CDR3 DNA sequence: TGTGCCAGCAGTTACTCGATCGGAGAGGGCAATCAGCCCCAGCATTTT.